The text below deals with one TCR beta chain. This sample was taken from a study of blood T cell repertoires in COVID-19. The table came from immunoSEQ multiplex PCR; TCRdb's copy has only in-frame clones and leaves some out. The sample records around 50,000 clones, 70% to 80% being singletons. J gave up 3 bases and V 0 bases, and 2 bases lay outside the gene matches. CDR1 is SEHNR, CDR2 FQNEAQ, per germline (reference sequence). The CDR3 consists of 15 residues. What was sequenced was PBMCs or T cells enriched from blood (not recorded which). This rearrangement joins TRBV7-9 to TRBJ1-2, with 9 bases matching TRBD1. The sequence derives from a woman aged 45-65 years with acute COVID-19. The CDR3 reads CASSLAGTGYYGYTF. CDR3 DNA: TGTGCCAGCAGCTTAGCTGGGACAGGGTACTATGGCTACACCTTC.